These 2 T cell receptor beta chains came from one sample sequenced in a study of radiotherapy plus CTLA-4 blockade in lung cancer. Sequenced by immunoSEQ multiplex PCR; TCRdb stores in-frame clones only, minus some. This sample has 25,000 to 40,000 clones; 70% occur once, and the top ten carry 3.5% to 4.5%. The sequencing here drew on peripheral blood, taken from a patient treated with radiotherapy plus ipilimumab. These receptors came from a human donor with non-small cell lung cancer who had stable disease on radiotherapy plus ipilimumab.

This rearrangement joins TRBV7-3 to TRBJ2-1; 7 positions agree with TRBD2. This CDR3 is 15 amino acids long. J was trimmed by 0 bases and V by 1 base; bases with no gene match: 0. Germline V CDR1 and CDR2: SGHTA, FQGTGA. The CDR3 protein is CASSLSGSSYNEQFF. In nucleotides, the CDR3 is TGTGCCAGCAGCTTAAGCGGGAGCTCCTACAATGAGCAGTTCTTC. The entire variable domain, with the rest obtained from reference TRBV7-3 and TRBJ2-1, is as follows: GAGVSQTPSNKVTEKGKYVELRCDPISGHTALYWYRQSLGQGPEFLIYFQGTGAADDSGLPNDRFFAVRPEGSVSTLKIQRTERGDSAVYLCASSLSGSSYNEQFFGPGTRLTVL.

This chain's CDR3 is CASSPEWQVYEQYF. The CDR3 DNA reads as TGTGCCAGCTCACCAGAGTGGCAGGTCTACGAGCAGTACTTC. The chain links TRBV18 to TRBJ2-7; the D is unclear. The germline CDR1 and CDR2 sequences are KGHSH and LQKENI. This CDR3 contains 14 residues. V was cut by 2 bases and J by 3 bases, with 11 bases left in between.